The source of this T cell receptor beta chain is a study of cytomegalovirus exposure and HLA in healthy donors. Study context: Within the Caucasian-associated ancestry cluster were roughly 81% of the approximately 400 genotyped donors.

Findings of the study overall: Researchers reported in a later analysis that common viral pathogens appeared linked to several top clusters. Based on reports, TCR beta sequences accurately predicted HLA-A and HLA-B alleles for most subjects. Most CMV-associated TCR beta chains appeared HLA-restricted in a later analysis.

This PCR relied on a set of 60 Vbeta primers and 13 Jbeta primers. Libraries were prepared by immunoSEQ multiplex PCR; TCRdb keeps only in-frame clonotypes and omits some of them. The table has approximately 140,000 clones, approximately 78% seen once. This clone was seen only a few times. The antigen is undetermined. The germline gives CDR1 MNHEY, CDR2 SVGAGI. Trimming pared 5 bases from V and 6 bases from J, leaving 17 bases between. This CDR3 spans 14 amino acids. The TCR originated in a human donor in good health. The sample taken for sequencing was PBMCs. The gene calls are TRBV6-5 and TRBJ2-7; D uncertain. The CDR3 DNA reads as TGTGCCAGCAGTGAACGTCGAAGTCTGGCCGAGCAGTACTTC. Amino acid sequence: CASSERRSLAEQYF.